This record looks at one T cell receptor (beta chain) sequence and its context. Its target is not known. The PCR had 60 Vbeta and 13 Jbeta primers. Libraries were prepared by immunoSEQ multiplex PCR; TCRdb keeps only in-frame clonotypes and omits some of them. The data contain approximately 150,000 clones, around four fifths of them seen just once; the ten biggest clones take up about 11%. The data were obtained in a study of cytomegalovirus exposure and HLA in healthy donors. Across the whole study: Assignment to the Caucasian-associated ancestry cluster applied to less than 85% of the roughly 420 genotyped donors. Whole-study results and caveats: Apart from CMV serostatus, no immune exposure information was available. Sequences of the TCR beta chain were said to predict the HLA-A and HLA-B alleles of most subjects accurately.

Germline V lookup: CDR1 SNHLY, CDR2 FYNNEI. The J segment lost 5 bases and the V segment lost 7 bases, leaving 9 bases of the junction unmatched. The CDR3 is 14 residues long. The chain carries TRBV2 and TRBJ2-5; 8 nucleotides line up with TRBD2. The sequence was collected from a man aged 45 to 65 in good health and CMV-seropositive. Source material: PBMCs. The CDR3 reads CASKIGGARETQYF. DNA for the CDR3: TGTGCCAGCAAGATCGGGGGGGCCCGCGAGACCCAGTACTTC.